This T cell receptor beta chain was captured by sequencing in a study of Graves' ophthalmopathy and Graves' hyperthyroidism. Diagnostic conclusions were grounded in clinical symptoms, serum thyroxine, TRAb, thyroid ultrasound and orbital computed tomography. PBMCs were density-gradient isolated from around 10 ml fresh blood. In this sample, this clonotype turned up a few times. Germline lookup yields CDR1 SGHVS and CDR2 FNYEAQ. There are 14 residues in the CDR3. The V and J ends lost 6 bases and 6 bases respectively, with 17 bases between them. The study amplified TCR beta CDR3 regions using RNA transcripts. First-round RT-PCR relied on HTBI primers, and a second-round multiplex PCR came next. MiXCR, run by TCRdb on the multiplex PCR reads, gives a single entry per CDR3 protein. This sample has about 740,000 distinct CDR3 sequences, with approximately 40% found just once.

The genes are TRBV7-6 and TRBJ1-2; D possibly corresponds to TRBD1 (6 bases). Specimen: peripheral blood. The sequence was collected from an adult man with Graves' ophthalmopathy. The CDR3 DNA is TGTGCCAGCAGTTACTCTTACAGGGATAATGGCTACACCTTC. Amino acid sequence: CASSYSYRDNGYTF.